The 10 T cell receptor beta chains listed next were all sequenced from one sample in a study of shared clonotypes between healthy human individuals. Produced via immunoSEQ multiplex PCR; TCRdb's table is partial and in-frame only. The data hold roughly 1 million clones, with about 74% observed a single time. The sequenced sample consisted of memory CD4+ T cells sorted from blood. Subset described: CD45RA-negative fraction. All receptors come from a young man in good health.

The rearrangement links TRBV5-1 to TRBJ2-1; tentatively, D is TRBD1 or TRBD2 (6 bases each). The CDR3 spans 15 residues. Deletions cut 0 bases from V and 10 bases from J, with 17 bases between. Germline V gives CDR1 SGHRS, CDR2 YFSETQ. CDR3 sequence (DNA): TGCGCCAGCAGCTTGGGCCAACTAAACGGGGGCGAGCAGTTCTTC. Its protein is CASSLGQLNGGEQFF.

In DNA form, the CDR3 reads TGTGCCATCAGTGGACAGGGGGCGAAACAGCCCCAGCATTTT. The encoded protein is CAISGQGAKQPQHF. The gene calls are TRBV10-3 and TRBJ1-5; 10 bases match TRBD1. CDR3 length equals 14 residues. The ends lost 4 bases at V and 7 bases at J; junction bases unmatched: 4. Per the germline V gene, CDR1 is ENHRY and CDR2 is SYGVKD.

This clone was counted only a few times. The chain joins TRBV2 to TRBJ2-3, with D possibly being TRBD2 (6 bases). The germline V and J ends were trimmed by 6 bases and 2 bases, with 15 bases remaining between them. The CDR3 totals 15 residues. Germline V gene sequence: CDR1 SNHLY, CDR2 FYNNEI. In DNA, the CDR3 is TGTGCCAGCAGCGCGACTAGGTCCCCCACAGATACGCAGTATTTT. Translating gives CASSATRSPTDTQYF.

This clone was counted between two and nine times. This sequence joins TRBV18 and TRBJ2-1, with 8 positions matching TRBD1. V lost 0 bases, J lost 6 bases, and 4 bases stayed unmatched. This CDR3 is built from 15 residues. Germline V gene data show CDR1 as KGHSH and CDR2 as LQKENI. The CDR3 protein is CASSPPLQGGNEQFF. In DNA, the CDR3 is TGTGCCAGCTCACCACCCCTACAGGGGGGCAATGAGCAGTTCTTC.

The chain uses TRBV7-9 and TRBJ2-5; TRBD2 might be the D (6 bases). Trimming took off 4 bases at V and 11 bases at J, with 26 bases between the two ends. Per germline, CDR1 SEHNR and CDR2 FQNEAQ (reference sequence). This CDR3 is built from 16 residues. CDR3 nucleotides: TGTGCCAGCAGCTCCACCGCGGGGCTGAGATACGAGGAGCAGTACTTC. As protein: CASSSTAGLRYEEQYF.

The chain links TRBV7-2 to TRBJ2-1; D is undetermined. Germline CDR1 SGHTA, CDR2 FQGNSA. Trimming left V 5 bases short and J 3 bases short, with 8 bases between. The CDR3 contains 13 residues. CDR3 amino acids: CASSHEYYNEQFF. The CDR3 DNA is TGTGCCAGCAGCCACGAATACTACAATGAGCAGTTCTTC.

V usage is TRBV2 and J usage is TRBJ2-3; TRBD2 matches 12 bases. J lost 6 bases, V lost 6 bases, and 4 bases had no gene match. Germline V gives CDR1 SNHLY, CDR2 FYNNEI. This CDR3 comprises 14 residues. The CDR3 nucleotides are TGTGCCAGCAGACGGACTAGCGGGGAGGATACGCAGTATTTT. Amino acid sequence: CASRRTSGEDTQYF.

The chain couples TRBV11-2 to TRBJ1-6, with D tentatively TRBD1 (5 bases). This CDR3 has 14 amino acids. Germline CDR1 and CDR2: SGHAT and FQNNGV. V was trimmed by 0 bases and J by 13 bases, leaving 13 bases between them. The CDR3 region has the DNA TGTGCCAGCAGCTTAGAAGGGGTCGTTTTCCCCCTCCACTTT. It is translated as CASSLEGVVFPLHF.

V is TRBV5-1 and J is TRBJ1-1, with D tentatively TRBD1 (6 bases). With 4 bases removed from V and 4 bases from J, the gap between germline ends came to 14 bases. Germline CDR1 reads SGHRS; CDR2 reads YFSETQ. The length of the CDR3 is 14 residues. Here the CDR3 DNA reads TGCGCCAGCAGCGGGGGGCAGGTTCGCACTGAAGCTTTCTTT. It specifies CASSGGQVRTEAFF.

This clone was observed a few times. The genes are TRBV28 and TRBJ1-1, with D unclear. The germline V gene has CDR1 MDHEN and CDR2 SYDVKM. Trimming took 2 bases from V and 3 from J, leaving 4 bases between them. CDR3 length: 12 amino acids. The CDR3 nucleotides are TGTGCCAGCAGTTTACGGCACACTGAAGCTTTCTTT. Translation: CASSLRHTEAFF.